One T cell receptor beta chain is described in this entry. Germline loops: CDR1 MGHRA, CDR2 YSYEKL. This CDR3 spans 16 amino acids. V lost 1 base, J lost 0 bases, and 12 bases lay in between. This record belongs to a study of early T cells in non-severe SARS-CoV-2 infection. Study at large: Bulk RNA from unsorted whole blood was sequenced; chains were unpaired.

MiXCR, applied by TCRdb to the 5' RACE reads, yields one record per CDR3 protein. The table records tens of thousands of distinct CDR3 sequences, about 14% of them present only once. This specimen consisted of whole blood, obtained at baseline. This rearrangement joins TRBV4-1 to TRBJ2-5; maybe TRBD1 (6 bases). This TCR derives from an adult who was a healthcare worker with PCR-confirmed SARS-CoV-2 infection or an uninfected control (not recorded which). In DNA, the CDR3 is TGCGCCAGCAGCCAAGCACAGGGCAAGTACCAAGAGACCCAGTACTTC. This encodes CASSQAQGKYQETQYF.